This TCR beta chain comes out of a study of T cells in Graves' hyperthyroidism and ophthalmopathy. Germline V gene lookup returns CDR1 SNHLY and CDR2 FYNNEI. This CDR3 spans 13 amino acids. Trimming cost V 10 bases and J 1 base; bases outside gene matches: 4. This clonotype was counted many times. Its antigen is undetermined. Researchers took RNA transcripts and amplified the TCR beta CDR3 regions from them. First-round RT-PCR with HTBI primers amplified the TCR CDR3 region. TCRdb analysed the multiplex PCR reads with MiXCR anew, one entry per CDR3 protein. The sample carries 700,000 or so distinct CDR3 sequences, about 16% recorded once. Whole-study results and caveats: Ophthalmopathy, which appeared later, was predicted by the model a median 6.5 months before onset. Among clonotypes expanded in thyroid above 0.001, most were also found in blood.

The source material was blood. This receptor was obtained from a man younger than 30 with Graves' hyperthyroidism. The chain recombines TRBV2 with TRBJ2-1; 7 positions agree with TRBD2. CDR3 in amino acids: CATASGSYNEQFF. DNA of the CDR3: TGTGCCACTGCTAGCGGTTCCTACAATGAGCAGTTCTTC.